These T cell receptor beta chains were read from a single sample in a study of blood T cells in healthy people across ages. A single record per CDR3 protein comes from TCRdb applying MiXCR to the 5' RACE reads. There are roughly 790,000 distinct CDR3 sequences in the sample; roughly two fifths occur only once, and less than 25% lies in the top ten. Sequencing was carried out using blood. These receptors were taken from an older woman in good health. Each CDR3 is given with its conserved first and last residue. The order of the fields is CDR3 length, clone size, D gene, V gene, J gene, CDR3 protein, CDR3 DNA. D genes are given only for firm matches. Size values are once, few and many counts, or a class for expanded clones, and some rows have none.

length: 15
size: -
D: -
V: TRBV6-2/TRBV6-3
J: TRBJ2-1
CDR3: CASSYSHGSRGEQFF
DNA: TGTGCCAGCAGTTACTCCCATGGGTCCCGGGGTGAGCAGTTCTTC

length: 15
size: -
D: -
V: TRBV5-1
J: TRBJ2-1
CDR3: CASMFSPSSYNEQFF
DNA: TGCGCCAGCATGTTTTCCCCCAGCTCCTACAATGAGCAGTTCTTC

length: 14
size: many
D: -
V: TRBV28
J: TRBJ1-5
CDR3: CASSLGVSNQPQHF
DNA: TGTGCCAGCAGTTTGGGGGTTAGCAATCAGCCCCAGCATTTT

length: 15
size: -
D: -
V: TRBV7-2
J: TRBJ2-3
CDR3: CASTPALAFTDTQYF
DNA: TGTGCCAGCACCCCGGCACTAGCCTTCACAGATACGCAGTATTTT

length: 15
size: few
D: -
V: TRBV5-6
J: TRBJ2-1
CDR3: CASSPIVGSYNEQFF
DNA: TGTGCCAGCAGCCCTATTGTTGGCTCCTACAATGAGCAGTTCTTC

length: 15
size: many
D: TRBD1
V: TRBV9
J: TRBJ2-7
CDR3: CASSVGTGDSYEQYF
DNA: TGTGCCAGCAGCGTAGGGACAGGGGACTCCTACGAGCAGTACTTC

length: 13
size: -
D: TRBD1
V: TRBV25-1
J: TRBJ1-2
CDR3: CASSGGQGDGYTF
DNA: TGTGCCAGCAGTGGGGGACAGGGGGACGGCTACACCTTC

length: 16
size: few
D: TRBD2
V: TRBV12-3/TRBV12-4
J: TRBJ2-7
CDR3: CASSLWDIAGGYEQYF
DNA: TGTGCCAGCAGTTTATGGGACATAGCGGGGGGGTACGAGCAGTACTTC

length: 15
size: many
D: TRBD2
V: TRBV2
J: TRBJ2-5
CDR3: CASSKRTSGGEAQYF
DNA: TGTGCCAGCAGTAAACGGACTAGCGGGGGCGAGGCCCAGTACTTC

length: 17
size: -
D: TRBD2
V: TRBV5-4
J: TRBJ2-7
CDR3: CASSSPTAGAYSYEQYF
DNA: TGTGCCAGCAGCTCCCCCACAGCGGGGGCCTACTCCTACGAGCAGTACTTC

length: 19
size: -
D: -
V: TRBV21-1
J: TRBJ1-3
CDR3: CASSRDYKGRPRSGNTIYF
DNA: TGTGCCAGCAGTAGAGACTACAAGGGACGACCCCGCTCTGGAAACACCATATATTTT

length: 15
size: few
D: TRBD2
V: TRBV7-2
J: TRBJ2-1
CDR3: CASSLGTSRNNEQFF
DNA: TGTGCCAGCAGCCTCGGGACTAGCCGCAACAATGAGCAGTTCTTC

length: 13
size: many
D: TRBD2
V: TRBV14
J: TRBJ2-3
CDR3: CASSQGLAATQYF
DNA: TGTGCCAGCAGCCAGGGACTAGCGGCAACGCAGTATTTT

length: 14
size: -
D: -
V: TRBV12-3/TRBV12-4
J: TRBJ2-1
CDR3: CASSTTDTYNEQFF
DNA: TGTGCCAGCAGTACGACAGATACCTACAATGAGCAGTTCTTC

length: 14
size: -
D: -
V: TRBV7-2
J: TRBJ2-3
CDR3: CASSALLDPDTQYF
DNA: TGTGCCAGCAGCGCCCTCCTAGACCCAGATACGCAGTATTTT

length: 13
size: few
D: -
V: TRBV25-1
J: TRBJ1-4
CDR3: CASSESSHEKLFF
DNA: TGTGCCAGCAGTGAATCGTCCCATGAAAAACTGTTTTTT

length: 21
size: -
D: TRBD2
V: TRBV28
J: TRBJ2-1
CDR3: CASSLFLREVGQAGAYNEQFF
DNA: TGTGCCAGCAGTTTATTTCTCAGGGAGGTTGGGCAAGCGGGAGCCTACAATGAGCAGTTCTTC

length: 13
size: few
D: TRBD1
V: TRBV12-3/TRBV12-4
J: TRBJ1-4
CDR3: CASSLGRQGKLFF
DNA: TGTGCCAGCAGTTTGGGCAGACAGGGAAAACTGTTTTTT

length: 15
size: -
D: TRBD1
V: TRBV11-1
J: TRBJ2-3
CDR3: CASTKWTGFTDTQYF
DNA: TGTGCCAGCACCAAATGGACAGGCTTCACAGATACGCAGTATTTT

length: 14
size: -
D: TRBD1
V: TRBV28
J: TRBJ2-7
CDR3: CASSLTGPKGEQYF
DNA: TGTGCCAGCAGTTTGACAGGGCCCAAGGGGGAGCAGTACTTC

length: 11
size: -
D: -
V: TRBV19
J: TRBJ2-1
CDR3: CASSIRNEQFF
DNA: TGTGCCAGTAGTATCCGTAATGAGCAGTTCTTC

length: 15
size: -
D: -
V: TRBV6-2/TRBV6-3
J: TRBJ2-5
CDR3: CASSSGTPGSETQYF
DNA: TGTGCCAGCAGTTCCGGGACCCCGGGATCGGAGACCCAGTACTTC

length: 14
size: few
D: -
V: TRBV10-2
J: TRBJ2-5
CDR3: CASSAGTPQETQYF
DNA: TGCGCCAGCAGCGCCGGGACACCACAAGAGACCCAGTACTTC

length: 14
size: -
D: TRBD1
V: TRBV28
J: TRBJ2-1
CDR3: CASRQGQSNNEQFF
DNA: TGTGCCAGCCGGCAGGGACAGAGTAACAATGAGCAGTTCTTC

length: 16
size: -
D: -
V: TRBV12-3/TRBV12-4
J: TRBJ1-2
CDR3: CASSLAGGVANYGHTF
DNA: TGTGCCAGCAGTTTAGCGGGAGGGGTAGCTAACTATGGCCACACCTTC

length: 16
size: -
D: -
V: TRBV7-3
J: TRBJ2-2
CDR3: CASSLSLQGYTGELFF
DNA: TGTGCCAGCAGCTTATCTCTCCAGGGCTACACCGGGGAGCTGTTTTTT

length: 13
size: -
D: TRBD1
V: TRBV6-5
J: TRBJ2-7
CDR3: CASSNLQGFEQYF
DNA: TGTGCCAGCAGTAACCTACAGGGGTTCGAGCAGTACTTC

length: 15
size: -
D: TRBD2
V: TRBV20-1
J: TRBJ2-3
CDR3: CSARSGGGPSDTQYF
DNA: TGCAGTGCTAGGTCGGGGGGAGGGCCATCAGATACGCAGTATTTT

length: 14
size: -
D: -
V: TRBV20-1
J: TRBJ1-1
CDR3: CSASMRMVNTEAFF
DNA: TGCAGTGCTAGCATGCGGATGGTGAACACTGAAGCTTTCTTT

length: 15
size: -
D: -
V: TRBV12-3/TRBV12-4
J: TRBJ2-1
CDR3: CASRPGTSSYNEQFF
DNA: TGTGCCAGCCGTCCAGGGACCTCCTCCTACAATGAGCAGTTCTTC

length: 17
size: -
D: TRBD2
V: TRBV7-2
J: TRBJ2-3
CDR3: CASSFTGTSGSTDTQYF
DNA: TGTGCCAGCAGCTTCACCGGGACTAGCGGGAGCACAGATACGCAGTATTTT

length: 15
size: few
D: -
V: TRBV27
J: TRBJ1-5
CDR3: CASSFSDPSNQPQHF
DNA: TGTGCCAGCAGTTTCTCAGACCCTAGCAATCAGCCCCAGCATTTT

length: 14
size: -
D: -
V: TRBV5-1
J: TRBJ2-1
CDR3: CASSLVGGPNEQFF
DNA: TGCGCCAGCAGCTTGGTAGGGGGACCCAATGAGCAGTTCTTC

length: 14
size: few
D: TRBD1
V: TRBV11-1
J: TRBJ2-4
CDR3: CASSFLGTENIQYF
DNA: TGTGCCAGCAGCTTTCTGGGGACAGAGAACATTCAGTACTTC

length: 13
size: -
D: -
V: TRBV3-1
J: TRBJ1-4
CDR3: CASSQVTGEKLFF
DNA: TGTGCCAGCAGCCAAGTTACGGGGGAAAAACTGTTTTTT

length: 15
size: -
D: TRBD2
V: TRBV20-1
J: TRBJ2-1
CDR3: CSARDRASGGNEQFF
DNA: TGCAGTGCTAGAGATCGGGCTAGCGGGGGAAATGAGCAGTTCTTC

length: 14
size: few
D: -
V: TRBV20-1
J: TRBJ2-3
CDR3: CSAIGGTSTDTQYF
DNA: TGCAGTGCTATCGGCGGGACTAGCACAGATACGCAGTATTTT

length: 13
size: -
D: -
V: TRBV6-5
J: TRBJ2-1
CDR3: CASSYRGRNEQFF
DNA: TGTGCCAGCAGTTACCGGGGCCGCAATGAGCAGTTCTTC

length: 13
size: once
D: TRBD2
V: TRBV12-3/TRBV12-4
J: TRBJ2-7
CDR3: CASKLAGIYEQYF
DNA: TGTGCCAGCAAACTAGCGGGAATCTACGAGCAGTACTTC

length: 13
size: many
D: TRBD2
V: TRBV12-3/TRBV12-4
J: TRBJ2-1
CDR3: CASSLGTSGIWFF
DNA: TGTGCCAGCAGTTTGGGGACTAGCGGGATCTGGTTCTTC

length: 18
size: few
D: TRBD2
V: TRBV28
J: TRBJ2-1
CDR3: CASSSSVGRLAGVNEQFF
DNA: TGTGCCAGCAGTTCCTCCGTAGGCCGACTAGCGGGAGTGAATGAGCAGTTCTTC

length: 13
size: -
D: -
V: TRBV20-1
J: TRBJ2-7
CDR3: CSARPAASYEQYF
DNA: TGCAGTGCTAGGCCAGCGGCCTCCTACGAGCAGTACTTC

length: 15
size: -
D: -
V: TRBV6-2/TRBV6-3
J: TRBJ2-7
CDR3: CASSYSGGPSYEQYF
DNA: TGTGCCAGCAGTTACTCCGGCGGGCCTTCCTACGAGCAGTACTTC

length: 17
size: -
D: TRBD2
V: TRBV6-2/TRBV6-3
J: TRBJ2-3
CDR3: CASSFRTSGARTDTQYF
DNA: TGTGCCAGCAGTTTCCGGACTAGCGGGGCGAGGACAGATACGCAGTATTTT

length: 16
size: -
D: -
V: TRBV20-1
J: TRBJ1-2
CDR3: CSARDLRGLFFDGYTF
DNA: TGCAGTGCTAGAGATCTAAGGGGCTTGTTCTTCGATGGCTACACCTTC

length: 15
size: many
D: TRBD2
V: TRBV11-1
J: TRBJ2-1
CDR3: CASSRLAGSYNEQFF
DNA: TGTGCCAGCAGCCGACTAGCGGGATCTTATAATGAGCAGTTCTTC

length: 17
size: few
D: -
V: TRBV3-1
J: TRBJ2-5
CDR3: CASSPSGSSSLSETQYF
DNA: TGTGCCAGCAGCCCCTCTGGAAGTAGCAGTCTGTCGGAGACCCAGTACTTC

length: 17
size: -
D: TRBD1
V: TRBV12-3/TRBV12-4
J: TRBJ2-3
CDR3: CASSSMRGTGSRDTQYF
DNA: TGTGCCAGCAGCAGCATGCGAGGGACAGGGAGCAGAGATACGCAGTATTTT

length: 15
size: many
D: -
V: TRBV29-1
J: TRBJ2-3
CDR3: CSSTTLLVGTDTQYF
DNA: TGCAGCTCCACGACGCTCCTGGTAGGCACAGATACGCAGTATTTT

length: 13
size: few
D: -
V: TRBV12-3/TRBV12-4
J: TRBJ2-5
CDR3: CASSFPRQETQYF
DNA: TGTGCCAGCAGTTTTCCGAGACAAGAGACCCAGTACTTC

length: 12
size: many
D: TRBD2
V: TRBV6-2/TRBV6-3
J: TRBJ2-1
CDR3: CASRREDNEQFF
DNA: TGTGCCAGCAGGCGGGAGGACAATGAGCAGTTCTTC

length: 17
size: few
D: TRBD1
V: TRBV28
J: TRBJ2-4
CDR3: CASSLSIGTGVRMEQYF
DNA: TGTGCCAGCAGTTTATCCATCGGGACAGGGGTCCGGATGGAGCAGTACTTC

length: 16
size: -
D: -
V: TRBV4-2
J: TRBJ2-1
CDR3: CASSTQAESSYNEQFF
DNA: TGTGCCAGCAGCACTCAAGCGGAAAGCTCCTACAATGAGCAGTTCTTC

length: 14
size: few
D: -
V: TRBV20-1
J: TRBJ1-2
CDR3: CSATLDTSNYGYTF
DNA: TGCAGTGCTACACTAGACACGTCTAACTATGGCTACACCTTC

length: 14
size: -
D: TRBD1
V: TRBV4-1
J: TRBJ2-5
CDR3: CASSLFGTGEMQYF
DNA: TGCGCCAGCAGCCTTTTCGGGACAGGGGAAATGCAGTACTTC

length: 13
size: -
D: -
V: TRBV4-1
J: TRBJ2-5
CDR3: CASSQESTEIQYF
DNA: TGCGCCAGCAGCCAAGAAAGCACCGAGATCCAGTACTTC

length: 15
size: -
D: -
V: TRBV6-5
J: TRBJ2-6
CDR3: CASSPEASGANVLTF
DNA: TGTGCCAGCAGTCCTGAGGCAAGTGGGGCCAACGTCCTGACTTTC